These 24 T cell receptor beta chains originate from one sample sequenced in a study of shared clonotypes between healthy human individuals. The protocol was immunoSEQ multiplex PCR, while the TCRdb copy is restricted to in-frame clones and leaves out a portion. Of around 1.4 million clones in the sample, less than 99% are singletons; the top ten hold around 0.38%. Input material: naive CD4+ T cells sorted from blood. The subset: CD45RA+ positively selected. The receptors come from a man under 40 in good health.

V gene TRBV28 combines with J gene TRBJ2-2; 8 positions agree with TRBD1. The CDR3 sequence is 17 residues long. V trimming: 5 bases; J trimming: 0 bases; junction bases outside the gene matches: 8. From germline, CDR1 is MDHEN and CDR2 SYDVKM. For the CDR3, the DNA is TGTGCCAGCAGTCGTACCGGGACAGGCCCGAACACCGGGGAGCTGTTTTTT. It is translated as CASSRTGTGPNTGELFF. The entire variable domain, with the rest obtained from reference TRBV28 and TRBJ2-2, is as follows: DVKVTQSSRYLVKRTGEKVFLECVQDMDHENMFWYRQDPGLGLRLIYFSYDVKMKEKGDIPEGYSVSREKKERFSLILESASTNQTSMYLCASSRTGTGPNTGELFFGEGSRLTVL.

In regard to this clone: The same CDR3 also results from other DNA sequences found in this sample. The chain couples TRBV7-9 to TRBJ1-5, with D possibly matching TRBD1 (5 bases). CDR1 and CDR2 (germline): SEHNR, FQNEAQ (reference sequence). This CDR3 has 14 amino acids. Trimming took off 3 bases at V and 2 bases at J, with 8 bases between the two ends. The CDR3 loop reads CASSLGGGNQPQHF. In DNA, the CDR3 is TGTGCCAGCAGCTTGGGGGGTGGCAATCAGCCCCAGCATTTT.

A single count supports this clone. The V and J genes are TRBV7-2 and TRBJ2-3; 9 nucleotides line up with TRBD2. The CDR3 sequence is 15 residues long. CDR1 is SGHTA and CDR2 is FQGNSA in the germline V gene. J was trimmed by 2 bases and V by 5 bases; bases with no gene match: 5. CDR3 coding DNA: TGTGCCAGCAGCCCACGGACTAGCGACACAGATACGCAGTATTTT. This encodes CASSPRTSDTDTQYF.

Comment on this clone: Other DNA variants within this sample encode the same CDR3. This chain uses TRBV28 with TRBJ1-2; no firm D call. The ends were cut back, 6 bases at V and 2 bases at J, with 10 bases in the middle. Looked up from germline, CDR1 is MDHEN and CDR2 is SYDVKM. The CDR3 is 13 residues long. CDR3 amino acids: CASSLLGNYGYTF. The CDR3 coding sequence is TGTGCCAGCAGCCTGCTGGGCAACTATGGCTACACCTTC.

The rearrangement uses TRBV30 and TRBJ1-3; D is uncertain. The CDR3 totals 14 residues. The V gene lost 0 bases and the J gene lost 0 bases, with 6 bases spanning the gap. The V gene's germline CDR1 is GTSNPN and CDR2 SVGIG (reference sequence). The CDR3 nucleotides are TGTGCCTGGAGTGTAACGAGCTCTGGAAACACCATATATTTT. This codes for CAWSVTSSGNTIYF.

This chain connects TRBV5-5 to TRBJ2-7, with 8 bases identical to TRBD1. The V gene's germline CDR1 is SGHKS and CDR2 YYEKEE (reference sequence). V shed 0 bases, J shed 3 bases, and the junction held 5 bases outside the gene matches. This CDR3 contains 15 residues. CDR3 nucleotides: TGTGCCAGCAGCTTGGGGACAGGGCTCGGCTACGAGCAGTACTTC. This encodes CASSLGTGLGYEQYF.

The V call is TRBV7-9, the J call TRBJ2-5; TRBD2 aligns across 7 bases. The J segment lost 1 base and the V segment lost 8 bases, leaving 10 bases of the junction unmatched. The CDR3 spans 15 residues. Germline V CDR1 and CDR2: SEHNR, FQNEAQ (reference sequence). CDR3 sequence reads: CASGSSGGTQETQYF. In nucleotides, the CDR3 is TGTGCCAGCGGCTCTAGCGGAGGGACCCAAGAGACCCAGTACTTC.

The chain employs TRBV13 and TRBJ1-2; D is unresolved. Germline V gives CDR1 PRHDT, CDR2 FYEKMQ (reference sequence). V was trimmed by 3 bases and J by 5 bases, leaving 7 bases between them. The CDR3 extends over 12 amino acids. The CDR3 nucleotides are TGTGCCAGCAGCTTTGAGAGTTATGGCTACACCTTC. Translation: CASSFESYGYTF.

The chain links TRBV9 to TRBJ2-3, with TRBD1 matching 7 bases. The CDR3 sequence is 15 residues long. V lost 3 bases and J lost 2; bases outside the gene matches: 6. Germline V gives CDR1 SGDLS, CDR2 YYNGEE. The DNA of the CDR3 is TGTGCCAGCAGCGGGGACAGTCCCCCCACAGATACGCAGTATTTT. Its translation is CASSGDSPPTDTQYF.

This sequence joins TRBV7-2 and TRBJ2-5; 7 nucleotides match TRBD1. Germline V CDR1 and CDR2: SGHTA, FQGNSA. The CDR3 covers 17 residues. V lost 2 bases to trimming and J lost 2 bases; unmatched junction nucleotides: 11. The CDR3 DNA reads TGTGCCAGCAGCTTATATGTAGACAGGGTGTTGCAAGAGACCCAGTACTTC. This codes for CASSLYVDRVLQETQYF.

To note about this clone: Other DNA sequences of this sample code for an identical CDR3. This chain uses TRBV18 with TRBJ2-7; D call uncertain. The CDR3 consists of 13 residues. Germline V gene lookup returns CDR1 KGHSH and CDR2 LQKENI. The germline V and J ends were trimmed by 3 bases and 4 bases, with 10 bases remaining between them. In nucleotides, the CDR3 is TGTGCCAGCTCACCCTCGAGTATTTACGAGCAGTACTTC. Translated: CASSPSSIYEQYF.

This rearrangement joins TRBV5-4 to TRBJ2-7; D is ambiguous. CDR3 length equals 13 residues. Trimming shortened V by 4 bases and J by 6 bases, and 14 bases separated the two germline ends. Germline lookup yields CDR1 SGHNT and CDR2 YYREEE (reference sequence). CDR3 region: CASSPGPAGEQYF. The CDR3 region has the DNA TGTGCCAGCAGCCCAGGACCAGCCGGCGAGCAGTACTTC.

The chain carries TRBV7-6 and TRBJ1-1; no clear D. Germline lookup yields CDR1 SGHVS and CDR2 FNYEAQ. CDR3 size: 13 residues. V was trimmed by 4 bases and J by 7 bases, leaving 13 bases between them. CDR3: CASSSRRTREAFF. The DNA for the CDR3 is TGTGCCAGCAGCTCTCGGAGGACGCGTGAAGCTTTCTTT.

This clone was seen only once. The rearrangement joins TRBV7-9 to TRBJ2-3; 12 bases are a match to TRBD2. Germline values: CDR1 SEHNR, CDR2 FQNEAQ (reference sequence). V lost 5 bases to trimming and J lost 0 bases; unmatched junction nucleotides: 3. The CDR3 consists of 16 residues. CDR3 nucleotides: TGTGCCAGCAGCCCTCTAGCGGGAGGGAGCACAGATACGCAGTATTTT. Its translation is CASSPLAGGSTDTQYF.

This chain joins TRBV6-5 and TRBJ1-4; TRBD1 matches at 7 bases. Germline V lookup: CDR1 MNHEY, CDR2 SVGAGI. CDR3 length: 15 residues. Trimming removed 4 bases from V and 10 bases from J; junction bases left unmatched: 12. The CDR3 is CASSSTRDSRSKLFF. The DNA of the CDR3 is TGTGCCAGCAGTTCCACCCGGGACAGTCGTTCAAAACTGTTTTTT.

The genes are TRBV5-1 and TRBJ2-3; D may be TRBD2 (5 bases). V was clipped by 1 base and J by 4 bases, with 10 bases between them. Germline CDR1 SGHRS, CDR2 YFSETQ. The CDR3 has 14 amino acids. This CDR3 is CASSLTSLADTQYF. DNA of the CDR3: TGCGCCAGCAGCTTGACTAGTCTGGCAGATACGCAGTATTTT.

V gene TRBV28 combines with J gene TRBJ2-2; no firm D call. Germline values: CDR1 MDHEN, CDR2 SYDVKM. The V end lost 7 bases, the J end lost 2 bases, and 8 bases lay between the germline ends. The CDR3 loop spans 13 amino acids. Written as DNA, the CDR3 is TGTGCCAGCACTGGGGTAAACACCGGGGAGCTGTTTTTT. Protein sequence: CASTGVNTGELFF.

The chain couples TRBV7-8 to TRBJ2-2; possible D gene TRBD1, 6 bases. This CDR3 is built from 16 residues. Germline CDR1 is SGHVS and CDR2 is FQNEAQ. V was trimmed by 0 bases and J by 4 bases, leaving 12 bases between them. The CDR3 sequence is CASSLAWTVITGELFF. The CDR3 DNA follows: TGTGCCAGCAGCTTAGCCTGGACAGTCATCACCGGGGAGCTGTTTTTT.

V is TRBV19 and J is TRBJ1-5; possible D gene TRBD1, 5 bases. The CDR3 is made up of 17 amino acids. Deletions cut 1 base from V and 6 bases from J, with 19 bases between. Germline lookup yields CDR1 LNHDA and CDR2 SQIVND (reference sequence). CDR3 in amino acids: CASSIATRRGLLQPQHF. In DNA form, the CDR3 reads TGTGCCAGTAGTATAGCAACCCGAAGGGGTTTGCTTCAGCCCCAGCATTTT. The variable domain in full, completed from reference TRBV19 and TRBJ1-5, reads DGGITQSPKYLFRKEGQNVTLSCEQNLNHDAMYWYRQDPGQGLRLIYYSQIVNDFQKGDIAEGYSVSREKKESFPLTVTSAQKNPTAFYLCASSIATRRGLLQPQHFGDGTRLSIL.

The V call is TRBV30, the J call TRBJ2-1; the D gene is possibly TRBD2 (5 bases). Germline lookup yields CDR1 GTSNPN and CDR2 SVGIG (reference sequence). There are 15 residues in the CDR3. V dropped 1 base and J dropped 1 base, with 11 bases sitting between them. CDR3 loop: CAWSGGRGSYNEQFF. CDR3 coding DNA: TGTGCCTGGAGTGGAGGGAGAGGGTCCTACAATGAGCAGTTCTTC. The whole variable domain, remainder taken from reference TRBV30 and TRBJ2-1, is SQTIHQWPATLVQPVGSPLSLECTVEGTSNPNLYWYRQAAGRGLQLLFYSVGIGQISSEVPQNLSASRPQDRQFILSSKKLLLSDSGFYLCAWSGGRGSYNEQFFGPGTRLTVL.

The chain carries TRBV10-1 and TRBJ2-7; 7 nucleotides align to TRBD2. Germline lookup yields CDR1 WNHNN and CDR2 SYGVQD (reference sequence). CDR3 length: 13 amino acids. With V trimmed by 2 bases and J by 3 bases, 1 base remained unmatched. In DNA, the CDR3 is TGCGCCAGCAGTGAGCGCGGGGGCTACGAGCAGTACTTC. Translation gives CASSERGGYEQYF.

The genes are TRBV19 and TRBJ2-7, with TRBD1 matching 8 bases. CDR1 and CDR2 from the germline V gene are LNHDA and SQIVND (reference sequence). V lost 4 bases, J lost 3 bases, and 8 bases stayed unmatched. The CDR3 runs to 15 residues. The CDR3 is CASSTQPGQVYEQYF. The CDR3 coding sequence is TGTGCCAGTAGTACCCAGCCGGGACAGGTCTACGAGCAGTACTTC.

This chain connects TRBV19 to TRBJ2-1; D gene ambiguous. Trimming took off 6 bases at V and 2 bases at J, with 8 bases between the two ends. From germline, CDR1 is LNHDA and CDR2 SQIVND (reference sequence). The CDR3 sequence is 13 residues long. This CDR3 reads CASSRSAYNEQFF. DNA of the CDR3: TGTGCCAGTAGCCGATCTGCCTACAATGAGCAGTTCTTC.

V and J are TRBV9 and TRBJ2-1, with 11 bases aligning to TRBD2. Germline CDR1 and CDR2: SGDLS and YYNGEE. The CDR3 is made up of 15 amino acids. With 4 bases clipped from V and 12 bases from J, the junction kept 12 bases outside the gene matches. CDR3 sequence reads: CASSPSGLAGMGQFF. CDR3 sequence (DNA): TGTGCCAGCAGCCCGTCAGGACTAGCGGGTATGGGGCAGTTCTTC.